The following is a T cell receptor beta chain sequence with its context. What it recognizes is unknown. No infections or other immune events were documented during collection. Generated by immunoSEQ multiplex PCR, the TCRdb table keeps only in-frame clones and is missing some. The data show about 110,000 clones, approximately 90% seen once. The record originates from a study of identifying expanded T cells in peripheral blood. Study-level results: Variance in clone template counts between roughly 2-week samples significantly increased with total template count across all healthy donors. Over about two and four weeks, about 15 and 19 clones changed, versus approximately 1.2 between replicates.

Germline lookup yields CDR1 SEHNR and CDR2 FQNEAQ (reference sequence). The length of the CDR3 is 15 residues. V was shortened by 1 base and J by 4 bases, with 13 bases between the two germline ends. The source is a person aged 18 to 70 in good health. Material for sequencing was blood. The gene calls are TRBV7-9 and TRBJ1-2, with D unclear. CDR3 nucleotides: TGTGCCAGCAGCTTAGGTGTCCTTAGTGGCTATGGCTACACCTTC. Protein: CASSLGVLSGYGYTF. The complete variable domain, with remaining parts taken from reference TRBV7-9 and TRBJ1-2, reads DTGVSQNPRHKITKRGQNVTFRCDPISEHNRLYWYRQTLGQGPEFLTYFQNEAQLEKSRLLSDRFSAERPKGSFSTLEIQRTEQGDSAMYLCASSLGVLSGYGYTFGSGTRLTVV.